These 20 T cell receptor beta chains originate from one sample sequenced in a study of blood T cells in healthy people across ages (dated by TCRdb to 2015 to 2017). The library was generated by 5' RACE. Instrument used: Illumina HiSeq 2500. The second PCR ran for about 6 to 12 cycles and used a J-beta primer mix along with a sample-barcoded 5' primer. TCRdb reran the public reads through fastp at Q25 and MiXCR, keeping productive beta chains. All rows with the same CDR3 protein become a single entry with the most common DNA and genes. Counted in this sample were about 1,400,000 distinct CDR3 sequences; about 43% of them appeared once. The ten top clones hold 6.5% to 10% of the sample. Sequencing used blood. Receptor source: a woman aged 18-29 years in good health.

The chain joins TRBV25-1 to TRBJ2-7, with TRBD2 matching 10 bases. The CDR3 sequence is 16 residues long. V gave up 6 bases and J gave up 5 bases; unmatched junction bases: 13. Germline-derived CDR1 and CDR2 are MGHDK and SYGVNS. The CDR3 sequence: CASRNEGQGLANEQYF. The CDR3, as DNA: TGTGCCAGCAGAAACGAGGGGCAGGGACTAGCGAACGAGCAGTACTTC.

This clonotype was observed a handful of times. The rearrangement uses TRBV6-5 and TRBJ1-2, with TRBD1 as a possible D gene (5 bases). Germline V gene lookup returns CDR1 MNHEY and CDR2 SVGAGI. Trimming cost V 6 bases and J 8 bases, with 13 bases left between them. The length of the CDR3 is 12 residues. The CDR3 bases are TGTGCCAGCAGGGGGGGAGGGATAGGCTACACCTTC. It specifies CASRGGGIGYTF.

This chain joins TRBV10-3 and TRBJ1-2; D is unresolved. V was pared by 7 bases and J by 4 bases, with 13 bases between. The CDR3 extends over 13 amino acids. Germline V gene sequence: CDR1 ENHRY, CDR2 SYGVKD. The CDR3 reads CAIKLGLGYGYTF. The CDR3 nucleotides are TGTGCCATCAAGCTGGGGTTGGGCTATGGCTACACCTTC.

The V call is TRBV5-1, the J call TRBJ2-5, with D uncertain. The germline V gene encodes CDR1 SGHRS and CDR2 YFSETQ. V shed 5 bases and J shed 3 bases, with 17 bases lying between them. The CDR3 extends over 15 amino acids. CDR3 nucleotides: TGCGCCAGCAGTCACGCGGTCGGTCTAGAAGAGACCCAGTACTTC. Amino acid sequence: CASSHAVGLEETQYF.

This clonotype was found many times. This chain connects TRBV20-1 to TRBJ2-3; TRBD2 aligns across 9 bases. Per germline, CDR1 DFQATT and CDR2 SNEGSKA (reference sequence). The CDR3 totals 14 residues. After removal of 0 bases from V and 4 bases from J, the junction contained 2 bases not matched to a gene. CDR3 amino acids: CSARDSGSPDTQYF. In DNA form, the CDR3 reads TGCAGTGCTAGAGATAGCGGGAGCCCAGATACGCAGTATTTT.

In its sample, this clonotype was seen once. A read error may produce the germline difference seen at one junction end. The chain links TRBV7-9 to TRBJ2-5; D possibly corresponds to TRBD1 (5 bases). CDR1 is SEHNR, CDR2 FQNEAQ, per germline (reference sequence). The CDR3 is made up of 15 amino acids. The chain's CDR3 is CAGSLGVAHQETQYF. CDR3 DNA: TGTGCCGGCAGCTTAGGGGTAGCCCACCAAGAGACCCAGTACTTC.

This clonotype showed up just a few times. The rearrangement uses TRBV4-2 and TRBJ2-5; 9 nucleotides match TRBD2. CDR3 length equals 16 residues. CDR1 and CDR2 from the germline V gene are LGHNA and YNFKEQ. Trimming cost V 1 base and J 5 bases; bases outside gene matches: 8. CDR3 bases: TGTGCCAGCAGCCAAGGAGATAGCGGGAGTCGGGAGACCCAGTACTTC. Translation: CASSQGDSGSRETQYF.

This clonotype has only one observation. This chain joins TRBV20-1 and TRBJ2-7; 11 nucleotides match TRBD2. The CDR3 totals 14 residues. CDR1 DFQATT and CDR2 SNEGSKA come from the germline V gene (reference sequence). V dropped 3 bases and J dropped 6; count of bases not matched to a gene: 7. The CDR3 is CSASTGTSGSEQYF. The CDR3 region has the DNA TGCAGTGCTAGTACCGGGACTAGCGGAAGCGAGCAGTACTTC.

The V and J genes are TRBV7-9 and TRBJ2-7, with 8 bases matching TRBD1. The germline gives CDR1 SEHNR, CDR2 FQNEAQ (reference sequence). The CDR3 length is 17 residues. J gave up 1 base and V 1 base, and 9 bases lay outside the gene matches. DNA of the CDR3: TGTGCCAGCAGCTTAGATTTAGCGACAGGGGTATCCTACGAGCAGTACTTC. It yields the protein CASSLDLATGVSYEQYF.

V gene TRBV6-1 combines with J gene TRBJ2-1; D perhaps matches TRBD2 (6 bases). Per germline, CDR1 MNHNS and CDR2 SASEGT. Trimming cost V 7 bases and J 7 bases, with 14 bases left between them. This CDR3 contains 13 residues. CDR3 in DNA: TGTGCCAGCATAGGAGGGTTTGAGAATGAGCAGTTCTTC. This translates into CASIGGFENEQFF.

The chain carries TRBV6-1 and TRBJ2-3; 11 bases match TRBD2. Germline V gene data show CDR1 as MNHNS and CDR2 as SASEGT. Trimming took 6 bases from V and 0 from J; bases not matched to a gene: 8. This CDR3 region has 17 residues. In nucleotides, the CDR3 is TGTGCCAGCAGGACGGGGACTAGCGGTACTAGCACAGATACGCAGTATTTT. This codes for CASRTGTSGTSTDTQYF.

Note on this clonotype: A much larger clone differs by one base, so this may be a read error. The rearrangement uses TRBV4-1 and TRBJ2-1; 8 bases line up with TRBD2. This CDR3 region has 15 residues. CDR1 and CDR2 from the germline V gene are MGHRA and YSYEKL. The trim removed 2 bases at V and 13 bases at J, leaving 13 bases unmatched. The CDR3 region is CASSQKSGSPETQFF. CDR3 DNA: TGCGCCAGCAGCCAAAAAAGCGGGAGTCCTGAGACCCAGTTCTTC.

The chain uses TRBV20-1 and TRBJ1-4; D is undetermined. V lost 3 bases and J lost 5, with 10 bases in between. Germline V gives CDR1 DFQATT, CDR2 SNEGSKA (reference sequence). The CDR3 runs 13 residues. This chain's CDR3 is CSARKGKNEKLFF. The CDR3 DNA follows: TGCAGTGCTAGGAAGGGAAAAAATGAAAAACTGTTTTTT.

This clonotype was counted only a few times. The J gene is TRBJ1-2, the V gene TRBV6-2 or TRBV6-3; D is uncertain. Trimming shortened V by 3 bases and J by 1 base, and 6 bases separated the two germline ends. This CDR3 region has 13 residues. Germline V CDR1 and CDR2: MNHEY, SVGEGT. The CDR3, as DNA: TGTGCCAGCAGTTATAAAGATAACTATGGCTACACCTTC. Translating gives CASSYKDNYGYTF.

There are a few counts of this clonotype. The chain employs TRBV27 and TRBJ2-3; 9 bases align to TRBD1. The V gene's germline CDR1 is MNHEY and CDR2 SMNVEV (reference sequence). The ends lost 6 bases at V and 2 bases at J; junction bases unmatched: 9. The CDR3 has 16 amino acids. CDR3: CASRLPGTGTTDTQYF. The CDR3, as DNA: TGTGCCAGCAGACTCCCAGGGACAGGGACCACAGATACGCAGTATTTT.

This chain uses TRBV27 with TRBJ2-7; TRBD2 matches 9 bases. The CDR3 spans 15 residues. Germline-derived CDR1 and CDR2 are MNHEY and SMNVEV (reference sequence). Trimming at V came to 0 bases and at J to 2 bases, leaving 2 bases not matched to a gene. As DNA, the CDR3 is TGTGCCAGCAGTTTATCGAAGCGGGGGGCCTACGAGCAGTACTTC. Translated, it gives CASSLSKRGAYEQYF.

This CDR3 reads CSARVVSPSYEQYF. The CDR3 coding sequence is TGCAGTGCTAGAGTCGTTAGTCCCTCCTACGAGCAGTACTTC. This chain joins TRBV20-1 and TRBJ2-7; D is unclear. This CDR3 spans 14 amino acids. Trimming removed 1 base from V and 0 bases from J, with 10 bases in between. The V gene's germline CDR1 is DFQATT and CDR2 SNEGSKA (reference sequence).

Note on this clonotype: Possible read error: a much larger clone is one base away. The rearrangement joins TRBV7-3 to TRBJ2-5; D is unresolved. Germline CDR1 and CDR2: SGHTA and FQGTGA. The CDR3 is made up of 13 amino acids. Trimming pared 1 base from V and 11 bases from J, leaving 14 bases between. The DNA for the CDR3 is TGTGCCAGCAGCTTAATATACAACAATGAGCAGTACTTC. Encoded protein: CASSLIYNNEQYF.

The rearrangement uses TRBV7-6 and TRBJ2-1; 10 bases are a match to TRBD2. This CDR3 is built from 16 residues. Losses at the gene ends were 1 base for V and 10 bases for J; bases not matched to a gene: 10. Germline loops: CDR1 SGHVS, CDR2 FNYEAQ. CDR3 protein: CASSLDTSGNLKEQFF. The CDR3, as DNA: TGTGCCAGCAGCTTAGATACTAGCGGGAATCTAAAGGAGCAGTTCTTC.

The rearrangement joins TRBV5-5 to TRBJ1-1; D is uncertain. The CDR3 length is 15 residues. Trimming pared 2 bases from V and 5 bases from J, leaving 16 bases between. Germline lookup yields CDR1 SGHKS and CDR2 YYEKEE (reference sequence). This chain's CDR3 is CASSFRWGDETEAFF. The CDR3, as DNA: TGTGCCAGCAGCTTTCGATGGGGAGATGAGACTGAAGCTTTCTTT.